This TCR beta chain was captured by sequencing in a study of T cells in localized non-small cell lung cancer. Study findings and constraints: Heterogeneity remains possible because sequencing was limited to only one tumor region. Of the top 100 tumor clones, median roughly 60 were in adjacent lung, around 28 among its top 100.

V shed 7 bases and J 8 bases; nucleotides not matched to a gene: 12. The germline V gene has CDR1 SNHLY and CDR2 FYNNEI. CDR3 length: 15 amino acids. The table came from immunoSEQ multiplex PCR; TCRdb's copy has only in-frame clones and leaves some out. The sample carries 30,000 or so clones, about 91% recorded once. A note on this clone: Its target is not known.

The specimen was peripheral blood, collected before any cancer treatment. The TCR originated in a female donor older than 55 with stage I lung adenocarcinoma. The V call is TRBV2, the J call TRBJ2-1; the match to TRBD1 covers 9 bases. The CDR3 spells CASTRYGTGIDEQFF. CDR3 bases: TGTGCCAGCACTCGATACGGGACAGGGATCGATGAGCAGTTCTTC.